A single TCR beta chain is shown here with its context. Its antigen is still unknown. Some clones are missing from TCRdb's copy, which holds only in-frame ones; the method was immunoSEQ multiplex PCR. The sample records about 110,000 clones, around 87% being singletons. The CDR3 is 15 residues long. Germline CDR1 reads MNHEY; CDR2 reads SMNVEV (reference sequence). V was cut by 2 bases and J by 7 bases, with 14 bases left in between. The data were taken from a study of T cell responses to AZD1222 COVID-19 vaccine. Study-wide findings and caveats: At baseline, just a handful of AZD1222 recipients tested seropositive. Donor demographics were predominantly white British with a female majority; clonal diversity may be underestimated.

This sequence joins TRBV27 and TRBJ1-4; tentatively, D is TRBD1 (5 bases). The clonotype originates from an adult in good health. The source was peripheral blood, collected on day 0 of AZD1222 vaccination. DNA of the CDR3: TGTGCCAGCAGTTTAGGGGGAGCGTGGAGTGAAAAACTGTTTTTT. Its translation is CASSLGGAWSEKLFF.